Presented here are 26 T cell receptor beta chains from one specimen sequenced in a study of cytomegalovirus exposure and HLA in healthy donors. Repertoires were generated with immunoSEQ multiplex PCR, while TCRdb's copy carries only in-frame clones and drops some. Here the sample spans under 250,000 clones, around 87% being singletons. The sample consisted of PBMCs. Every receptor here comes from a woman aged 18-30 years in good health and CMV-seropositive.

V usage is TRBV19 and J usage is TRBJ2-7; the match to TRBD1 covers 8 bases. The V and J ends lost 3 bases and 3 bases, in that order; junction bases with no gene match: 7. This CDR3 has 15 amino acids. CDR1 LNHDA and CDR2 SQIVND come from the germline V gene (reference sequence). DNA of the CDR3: TGTGCCAGTAGTATCGGCGTAGGGACAGGCTACGAGCAGTACTTC. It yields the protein CASSIGVGTGYEQYF.

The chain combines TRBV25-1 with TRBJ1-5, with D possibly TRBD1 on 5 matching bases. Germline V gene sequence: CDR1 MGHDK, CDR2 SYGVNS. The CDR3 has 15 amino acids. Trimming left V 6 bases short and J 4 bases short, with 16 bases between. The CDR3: CASSPDILSNQPQHF. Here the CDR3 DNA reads TGTGCCAGCAGCCCGGACATCCTATCGAATCAGCCCCAGCATTTT.

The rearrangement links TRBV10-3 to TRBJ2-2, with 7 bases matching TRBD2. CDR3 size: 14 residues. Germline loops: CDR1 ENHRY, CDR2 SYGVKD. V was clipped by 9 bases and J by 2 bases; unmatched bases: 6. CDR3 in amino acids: CAIGEGPNTGELFF. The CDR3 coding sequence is TGTGCCATAGGGGAGGGTCCCAACACCGGGGAGCTGTTTTTT.

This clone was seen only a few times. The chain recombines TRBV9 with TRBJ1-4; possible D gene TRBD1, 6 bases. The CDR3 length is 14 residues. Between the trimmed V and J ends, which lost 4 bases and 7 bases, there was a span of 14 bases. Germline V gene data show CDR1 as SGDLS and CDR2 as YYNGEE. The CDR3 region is CASSFRGSGEKLFF. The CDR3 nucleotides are TGTGCCAGCAGCTTTAGGGGGAGTGGTGAAAAACTGTTTTTT.

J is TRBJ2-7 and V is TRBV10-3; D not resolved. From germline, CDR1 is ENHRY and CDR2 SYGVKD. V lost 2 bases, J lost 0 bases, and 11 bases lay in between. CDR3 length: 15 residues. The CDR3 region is CAISEVGARSYEQYF. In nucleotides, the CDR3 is TGTGCCATCAGTGAGGTCGGAGCCCGCTCCTACGAGCAGTACTTC.

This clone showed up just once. CDR3 nucleotide sequence: TGTGCCAGTAGTATAGGACCGGACAGTAACTATGGCTACACCTTC. This gives the protein CASSIGPDSNYGYTF. The chain joins TRBV19 to TRBJ1-2, with D maybe TRBD1 (6 bases). Germline CDR1 reads LNHDA; CDR2 reads SQIVND (reference sequence). Trimming stripped 1 base from V and 1 base from J, with 10 bases between. This CDR3 spans 15 amino acids.

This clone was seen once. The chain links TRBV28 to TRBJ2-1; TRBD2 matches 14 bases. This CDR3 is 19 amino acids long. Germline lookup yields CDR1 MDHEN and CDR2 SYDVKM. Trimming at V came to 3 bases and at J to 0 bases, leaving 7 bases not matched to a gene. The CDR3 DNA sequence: TGTGCCAGCAGTTTTGCAGGACTAGCGGGAGGCAGCTCCTACAATGAGCAGTTCTTC. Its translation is CASSFAGLAGGSSYNEQFF. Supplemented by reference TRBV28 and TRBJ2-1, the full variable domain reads DVKVTQSSRYLVKRTGEKVFLECVQDMDHENMFWYRQDPGLGLRLIYFSYDVKMKEKGDIPEGYSVSREKKERFSLILESASTNQTSMYLCASSFAGLAGGSSYNEQFFGPGTRLTVL.

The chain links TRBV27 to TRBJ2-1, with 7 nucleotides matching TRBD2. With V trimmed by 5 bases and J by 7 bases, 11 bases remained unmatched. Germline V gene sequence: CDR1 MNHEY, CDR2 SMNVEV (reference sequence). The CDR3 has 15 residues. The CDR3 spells CASSPGTTTWNEQFF. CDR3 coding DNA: TGTGCCAGCAGTCCGGGGACTACCACCTGGAATGAGCAGTTCTTC.

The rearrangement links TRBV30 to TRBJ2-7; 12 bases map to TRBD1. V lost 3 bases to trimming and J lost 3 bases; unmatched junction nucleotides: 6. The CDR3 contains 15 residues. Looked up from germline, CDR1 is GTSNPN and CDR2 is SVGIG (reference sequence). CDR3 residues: CAWSGGTGGFYEQYF. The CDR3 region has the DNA TGTGCCTGGAGCGGTGGGACAGGGGGCTTCTACGAGCAGTACTTC.

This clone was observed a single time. The chain's CDR3 is CASSFTGLGQPQHF. DNA of the CDR3: TGTGCCAGCAGTTTTACAGGGCTGGGTCAGCCCCAGCATTTT. The chain recombines TRBV6-5 with TRBJ1-5, with a tentative D call TRBD1 (6 bases). The germline CDR1 and CDR2 sequences are MNHEY and SVGAGI. The CDR3 extends over 14 amino acids. V lost 4 bases to trimming and J lost 6 bases, with 13 bases between them.

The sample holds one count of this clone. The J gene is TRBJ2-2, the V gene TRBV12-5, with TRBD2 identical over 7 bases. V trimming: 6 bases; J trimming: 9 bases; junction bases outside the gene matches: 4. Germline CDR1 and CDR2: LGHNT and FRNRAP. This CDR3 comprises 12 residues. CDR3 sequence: CASGLTSRELFF. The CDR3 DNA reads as TGTGCTAGTGGCCTGACTAGCCGGGAGCTGTTTTTT.

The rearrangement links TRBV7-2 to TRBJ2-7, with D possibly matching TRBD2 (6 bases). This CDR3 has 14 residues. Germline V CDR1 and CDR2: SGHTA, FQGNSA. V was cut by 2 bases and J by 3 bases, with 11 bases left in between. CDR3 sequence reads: CASSLTEGFYEQYF. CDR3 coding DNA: TGTGCCAGCAGCTTAACGGAGGGGTTCTACGAGCAGTACTTC.

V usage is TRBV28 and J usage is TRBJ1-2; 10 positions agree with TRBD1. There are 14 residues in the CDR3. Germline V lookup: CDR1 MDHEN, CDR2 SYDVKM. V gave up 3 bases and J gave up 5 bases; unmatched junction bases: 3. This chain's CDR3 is CASSFWGQGYGYTF. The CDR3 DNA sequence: TGTGCCAGCAGTTTTTGGGGACAGGGGTATGGCTACACCTTC.

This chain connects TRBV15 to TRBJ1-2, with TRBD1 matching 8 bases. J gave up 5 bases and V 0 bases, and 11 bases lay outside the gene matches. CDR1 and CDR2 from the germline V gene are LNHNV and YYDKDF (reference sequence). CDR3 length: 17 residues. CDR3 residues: CATSRDEDRAYLYGYTF. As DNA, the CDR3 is TGTGCCACCAGCAGAGATGAGGACAGGGCCTACCTGTATGGCTACACCTTC.

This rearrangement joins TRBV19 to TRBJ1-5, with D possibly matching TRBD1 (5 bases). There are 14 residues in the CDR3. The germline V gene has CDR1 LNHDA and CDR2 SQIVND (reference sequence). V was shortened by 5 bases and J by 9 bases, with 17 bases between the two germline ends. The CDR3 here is CASSPREGPRPQHF. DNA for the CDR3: TGTGCCAGTAGTCCCAGGGAGGGCCCCAGGCCCCAGCATTTT.

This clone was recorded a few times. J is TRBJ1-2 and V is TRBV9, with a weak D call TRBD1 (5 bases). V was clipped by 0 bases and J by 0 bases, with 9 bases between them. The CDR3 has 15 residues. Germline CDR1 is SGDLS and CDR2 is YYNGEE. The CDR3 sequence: CASSVAIRANYGYTF. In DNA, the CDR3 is TGTGCCAGCAGCGTAGCTATCAGGGCTAACTATGGCTACACCTTC.

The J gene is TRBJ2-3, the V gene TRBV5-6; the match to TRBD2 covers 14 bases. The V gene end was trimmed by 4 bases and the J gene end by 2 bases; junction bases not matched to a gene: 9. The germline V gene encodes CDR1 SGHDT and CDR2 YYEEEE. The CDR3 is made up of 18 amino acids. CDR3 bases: TGTGCCAGCAGCCCGACTAGCGGGAGGGTGTGGGTCACAGATACGCAGTATTTT. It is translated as CASSPTSGRVWVTDTQYF.

The CDR3 sequence: CASRETGFREVYEQYF. CDR3 DNA sequence: TGTGCCAGCAGGGAAACCGGTTTTCGGGAGGTCTACGAGCAGTACTTC. V is TRBV2 and J is TRBJ2-7; 7 nucleotides align to TRBD2. Germline V CDR1 and CDR2: SNHLY, FYNNEI. J gave up 3 bases and V 6 bases, and 14 bases lay outside the gene matches. This CDR3 spans 16 amino acids.

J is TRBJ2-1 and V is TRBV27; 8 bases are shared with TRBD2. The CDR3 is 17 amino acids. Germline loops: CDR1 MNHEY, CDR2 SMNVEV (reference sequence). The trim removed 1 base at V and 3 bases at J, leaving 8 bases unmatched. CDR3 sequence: CASSLYGTRGLYNEQFF. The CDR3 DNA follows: TGTGCCAGCAGTTTATACGGGACTAGAGGCCTCTACAATGAGCAGTTCTTC.

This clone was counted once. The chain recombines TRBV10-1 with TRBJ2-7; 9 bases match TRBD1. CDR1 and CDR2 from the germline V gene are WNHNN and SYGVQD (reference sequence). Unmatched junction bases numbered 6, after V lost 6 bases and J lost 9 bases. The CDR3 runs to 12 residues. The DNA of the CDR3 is TGCGCCAGCAGCTTCGACAGGGGGGCGCAGTACTTC. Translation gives CASSFDRGAQYF.

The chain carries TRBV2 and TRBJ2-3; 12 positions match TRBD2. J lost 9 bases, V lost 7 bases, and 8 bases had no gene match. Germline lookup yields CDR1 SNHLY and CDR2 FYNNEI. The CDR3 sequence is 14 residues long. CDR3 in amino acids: CASNPTSGSETQYF. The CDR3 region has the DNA TGTGCCAGCAATCCGACTAGCGGGAGTGAGACGCAGTATTTT.

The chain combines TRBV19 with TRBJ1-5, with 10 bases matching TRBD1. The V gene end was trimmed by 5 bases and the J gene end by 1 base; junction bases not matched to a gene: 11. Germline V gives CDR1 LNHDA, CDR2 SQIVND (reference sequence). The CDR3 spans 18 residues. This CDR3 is CASSPEGQGTMSNQPQHF. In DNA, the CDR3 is TGTGCCAGTAGTCCAGAGGGACAGGGGACTATGAGCAATCAGCCCCAGCATTTT.

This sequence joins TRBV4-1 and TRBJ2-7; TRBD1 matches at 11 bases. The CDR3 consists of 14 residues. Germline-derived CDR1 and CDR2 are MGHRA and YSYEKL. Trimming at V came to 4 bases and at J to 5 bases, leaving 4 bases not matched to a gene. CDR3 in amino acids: CASSRDRGYDEQYF. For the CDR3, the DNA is TGCGCCAGCAGCCGGGACAGGGGGTACGACGAGCAGTACTTC.

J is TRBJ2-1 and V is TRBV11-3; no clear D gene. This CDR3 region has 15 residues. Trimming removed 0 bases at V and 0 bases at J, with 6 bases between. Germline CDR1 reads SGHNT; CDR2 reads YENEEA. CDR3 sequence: CASSLDSNSYNEQFF. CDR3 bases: TGTGCCAGCAGCTTAGATTCTAACTCCTACAATGAGCAGTTCTTC.

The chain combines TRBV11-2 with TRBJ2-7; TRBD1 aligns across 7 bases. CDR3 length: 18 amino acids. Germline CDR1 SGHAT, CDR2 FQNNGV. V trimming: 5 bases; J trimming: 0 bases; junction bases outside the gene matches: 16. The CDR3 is CASSHGTAYTNFSYEQYF. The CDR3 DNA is TGTGCCAGCAGCCACGGGACAGCATATACGAACTTCTCCTACGAGCAGTACTTC.

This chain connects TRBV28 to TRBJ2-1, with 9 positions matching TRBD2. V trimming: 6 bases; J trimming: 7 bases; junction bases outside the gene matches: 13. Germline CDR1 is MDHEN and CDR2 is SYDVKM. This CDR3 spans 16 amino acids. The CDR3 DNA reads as TGTGCCAGCAGGTTGGAACTACTAGCGGGCTGGAATGAGCAGTTCTTC. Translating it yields CASRLELLAGWNEQFF.